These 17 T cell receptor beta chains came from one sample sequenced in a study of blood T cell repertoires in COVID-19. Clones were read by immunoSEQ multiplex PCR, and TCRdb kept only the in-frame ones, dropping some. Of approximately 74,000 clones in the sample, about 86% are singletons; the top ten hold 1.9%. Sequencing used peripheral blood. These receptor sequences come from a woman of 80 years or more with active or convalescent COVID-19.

CDR3 DNA sequence: TGTGCCAGCACCCTGGAGGGTCGGAGCAATCAGCCCCAGCATTTT. It specifies CASTLEGRSNQPQHF. The chain employs TRBV2 and TRBJ1-5; no reliable D call. Germline-derived CDR1 and CDR2 are SNHLY and FYNNEI. The V end lost 7 bases, the J end lost 1 base, and 14 bases lay between the germline ends. The CDR3 has 15 amino acids.

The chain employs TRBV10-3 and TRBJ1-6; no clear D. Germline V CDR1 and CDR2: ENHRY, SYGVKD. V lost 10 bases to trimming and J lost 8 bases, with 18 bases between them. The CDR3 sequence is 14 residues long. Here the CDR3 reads CASGQTPADSPLHF. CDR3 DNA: TGTGCCAGCGGTCAGACGCCGGCGGATTCACCCCTCCACTTT.

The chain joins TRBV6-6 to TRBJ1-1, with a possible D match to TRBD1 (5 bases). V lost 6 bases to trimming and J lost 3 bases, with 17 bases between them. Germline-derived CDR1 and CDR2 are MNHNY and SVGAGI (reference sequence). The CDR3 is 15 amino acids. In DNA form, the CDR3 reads TGTGCCAGCAGCGACCACGGGGGTGGTGACACTGAAGCTTTCTTT. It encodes CASSDHGGGDTEAFF.

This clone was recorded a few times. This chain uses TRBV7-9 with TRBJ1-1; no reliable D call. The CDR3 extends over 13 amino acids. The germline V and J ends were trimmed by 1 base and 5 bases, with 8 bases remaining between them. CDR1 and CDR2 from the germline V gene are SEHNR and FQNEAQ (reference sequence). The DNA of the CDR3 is TGTGCCAGCAGCTTAGAAGCGGATACTGAAGCTTTCTTT. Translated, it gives CASSLEADTEAFF.

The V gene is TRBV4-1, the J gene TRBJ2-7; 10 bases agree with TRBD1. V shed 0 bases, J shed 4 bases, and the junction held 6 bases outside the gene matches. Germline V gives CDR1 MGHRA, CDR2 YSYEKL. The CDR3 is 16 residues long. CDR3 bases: TGCGCCAGCAGCCAAGATCGGACAGGGGGGATTTACGAGCAGTACTTC. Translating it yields CASSQDRTGGIYEQYF.

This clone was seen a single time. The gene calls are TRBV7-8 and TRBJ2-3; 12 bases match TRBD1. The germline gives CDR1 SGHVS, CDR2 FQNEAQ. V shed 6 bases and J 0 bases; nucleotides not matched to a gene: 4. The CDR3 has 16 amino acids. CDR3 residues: CASSGDRGHSTDTQYF. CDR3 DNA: TGTGCCAGCAGTGGGGACAGGGGGCATAGCACAGATACGCAGTATTTT.

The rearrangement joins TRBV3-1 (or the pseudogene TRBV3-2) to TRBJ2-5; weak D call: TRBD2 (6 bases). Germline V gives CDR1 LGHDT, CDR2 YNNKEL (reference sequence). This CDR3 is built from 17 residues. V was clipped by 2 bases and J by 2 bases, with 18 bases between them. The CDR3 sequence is CASSQSGYGAQQETQYF. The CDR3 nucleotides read TGTGCCAGCAGCCAAAGCGGGTATGGGGCCCAGCAAGAGACCCAGTACTTC.

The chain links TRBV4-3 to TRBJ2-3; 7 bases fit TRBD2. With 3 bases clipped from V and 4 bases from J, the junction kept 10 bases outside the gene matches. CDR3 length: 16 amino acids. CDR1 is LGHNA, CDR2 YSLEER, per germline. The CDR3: CASSQRLAGESDTQYF. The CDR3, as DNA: TGCGCCAGCAGCCAGAGACTGGCGGGAGAATCAGATACGCAGTATTTT.

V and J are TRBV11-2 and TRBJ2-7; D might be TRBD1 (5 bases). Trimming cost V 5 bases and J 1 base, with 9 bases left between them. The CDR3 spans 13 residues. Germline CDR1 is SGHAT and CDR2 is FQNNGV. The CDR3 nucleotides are TGTGCCAGCAGCCCCACAGGATCCTACGAGCAGTACTTC. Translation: CASSPTGSYEQYF.

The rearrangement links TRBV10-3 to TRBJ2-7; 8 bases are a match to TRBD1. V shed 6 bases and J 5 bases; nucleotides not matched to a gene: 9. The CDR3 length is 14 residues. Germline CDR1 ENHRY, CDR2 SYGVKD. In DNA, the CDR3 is TGTGCCATCAGCGGACAGGGCCCCTTGGACGAGCAGTACTTC. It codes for CAISGQGPLDEQYF.

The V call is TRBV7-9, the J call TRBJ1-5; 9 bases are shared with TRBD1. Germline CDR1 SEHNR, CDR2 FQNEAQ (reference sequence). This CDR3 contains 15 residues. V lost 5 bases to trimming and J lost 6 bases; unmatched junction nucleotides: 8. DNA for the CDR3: TGTGCCAGCAGCGCGGGACAGGGAGGAGTTCAGCCCCAGCATTTT. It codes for CASSAGQGGVQPQHF.

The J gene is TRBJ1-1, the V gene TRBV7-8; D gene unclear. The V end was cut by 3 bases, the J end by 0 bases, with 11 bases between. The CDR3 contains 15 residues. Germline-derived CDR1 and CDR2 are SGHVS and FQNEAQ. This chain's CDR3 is CASSFTTGLNTEAFF. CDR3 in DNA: TGTGCCAGCAGCTTCACCACGGGGTTGAACACTGAAGCTTTCTTT.

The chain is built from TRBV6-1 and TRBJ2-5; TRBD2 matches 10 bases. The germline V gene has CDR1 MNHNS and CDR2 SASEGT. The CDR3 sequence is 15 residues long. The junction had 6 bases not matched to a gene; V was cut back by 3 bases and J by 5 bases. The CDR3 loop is CASSEPSGRGETQYF. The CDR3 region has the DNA TGTGCCAGCAGTGAGCCTAGCGGGAGAGGGGAGACCCAGTACTTC.

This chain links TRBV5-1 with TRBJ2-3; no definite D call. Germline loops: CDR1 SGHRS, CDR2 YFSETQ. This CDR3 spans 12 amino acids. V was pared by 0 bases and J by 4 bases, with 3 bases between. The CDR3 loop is CASSLGADTQYF. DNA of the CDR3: TGCGCCAGCAGCTTGGGCGCAGATACGCAGTATTTT.

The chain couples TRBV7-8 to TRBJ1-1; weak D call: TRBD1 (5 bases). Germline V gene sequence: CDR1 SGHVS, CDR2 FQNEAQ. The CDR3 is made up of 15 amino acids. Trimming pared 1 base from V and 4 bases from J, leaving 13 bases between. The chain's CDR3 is CASSLVGGFGTEAFF. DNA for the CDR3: TGTGCCAGCAGCTTAGTGGGGGGGTTCGGCACTGAAGCTTTCTTT. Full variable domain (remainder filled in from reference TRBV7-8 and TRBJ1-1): GAGVSQSPRYKVAKRGQDVALRCDPISGHVSLFWYQQALGQGPEFLTYFQNEAQLDKSGLPSDRFFAERPEGSVSTLKIQRTQQEDSAVYLCASSLVGGFGTEAFFGQGTRLTVV.

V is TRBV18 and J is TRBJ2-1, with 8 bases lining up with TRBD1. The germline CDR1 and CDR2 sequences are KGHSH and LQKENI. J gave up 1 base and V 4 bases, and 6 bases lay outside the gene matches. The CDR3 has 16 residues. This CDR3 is CASSLQGADSYNEQFF. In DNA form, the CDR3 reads TGTGCCAGCTCACTCCAGGGGGCGGATTCCTACAATGAGCAGTTCTTC. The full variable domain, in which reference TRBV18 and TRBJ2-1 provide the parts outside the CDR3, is NAGVMQNPRHLVRRRGQEARLRCSPMKGHSHVYWYRQLPEEGLKFMVYLQKENIIDESGMPKERFSAEFPKEGPSILRIQQVVRGDSAAYFCASSLQGADSYNEQFFGPGTRLTVL.

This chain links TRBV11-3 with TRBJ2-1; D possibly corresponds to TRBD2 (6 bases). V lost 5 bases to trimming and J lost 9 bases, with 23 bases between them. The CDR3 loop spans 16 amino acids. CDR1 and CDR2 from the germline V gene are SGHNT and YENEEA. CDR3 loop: CASSPRGGSGLGEQFF. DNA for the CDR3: TGTGCCAGCAGCCCCCGAGGAGGGTCTGGGCTCGGTGAGCAGTTCTTC.